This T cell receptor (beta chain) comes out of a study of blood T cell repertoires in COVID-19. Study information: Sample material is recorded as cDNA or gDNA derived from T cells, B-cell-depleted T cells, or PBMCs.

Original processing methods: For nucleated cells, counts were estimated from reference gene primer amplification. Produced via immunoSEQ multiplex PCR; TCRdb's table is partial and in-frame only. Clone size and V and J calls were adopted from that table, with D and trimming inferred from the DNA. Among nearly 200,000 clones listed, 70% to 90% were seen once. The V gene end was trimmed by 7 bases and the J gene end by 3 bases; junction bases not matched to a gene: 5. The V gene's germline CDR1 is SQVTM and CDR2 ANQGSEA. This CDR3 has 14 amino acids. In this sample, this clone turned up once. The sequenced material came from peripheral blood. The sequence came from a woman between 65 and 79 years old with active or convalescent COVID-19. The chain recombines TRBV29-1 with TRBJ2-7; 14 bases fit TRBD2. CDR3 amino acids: CSGAGTSGSYEQYF. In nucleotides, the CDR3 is TGCAGCGGCGCCGGGACTAGCGGGAGCTACGAGCAGTACTTC.